The rows below give T cell receptor beta chains drawn from one sample of a study of blood T cell repertoires in COVID-19. TCRdb's copy holds only in-frame clones and misses some; the assay was immunoSEQ multiplex PCR. The data hold under 200,000 clones, with 82% observed a single time. Specimen: peripheral blood. Receptor source: a woman aged 25-40 years with acute or convalescent COVID-19. CDR3s leave out the opening cysteine and the closing phenylalanine or tryptophan. A clone size is listed for some rows: how often the clone was seen (once, few, many), or a class if it is expanded.

j_call: TRBJ2-5
clone_size: NA
v_call: TRBV6-5
cdr3_length: 14
cdr3_aa: ASSYSWGGGQETQY

j_call: TRBJ2-6
clone_size: once
v_call: TRBV30
cdr3_length: 14
cdr3_aa: AWRSENRAGANVLT

j_call: TRBJ1-2
clone_size: few
v_call: TRBV19
cdr3_length: 14
cdr3_aa: ASSMIPGQGFGGYT

j_call: TRBJ1-3
clone_size: once
v_call: TRBV27
cdr3_length: 13
cdr3_aa: ASSPAPVSGNTIY

j_call: TRBJ2-6
clone_size: once
v_call: TRBV27
cdr3_length: 11
cdr3_aa: ASRRVGANVLT

j_call: TRBJ2-7
clone_size: NA
v_call: TRBV7-2
cdr3_length: 13
cdr3_aa: ASSLTLDNSYEQY

j_call: TRBJ1-2
clone_size: NA
v_call: TRBV29-1
cdr3_length: 12
cdr3_aa: SVVTFGENYGYT

j_call: TRBJ1-5
clone_size: NA
v_call: TRBV6-5
cdr3_length: 11
cdr3_aa: ASRGDTNQPQH

j_call: TRBJ2-1
clone_size: few
v_call: TRBV9
cdr3_length: 15
cdr3_aa: ASSPPGWRNDYNEQF

j_call: TRBJ2-1
clone_size: NA
v_call: TRBV24-1
cdr3_length: 10
cdr3_aa: ATSDWATEQF

j_call: TRBJ1-6
clone_size: NA
v_call: TRBV7-3
cdr3_length: 11
cdr3_aa: ASSLANNSPLH

j_call: TRBJ2-1
clone_size: NA
v_call: TRBV11-3
cdr3_length: 15
cdr3_aa: ASSLDLSSSGSQEQF

j_call: TRBJ2-3
clone_size: NA
v_call: TRBV13
cdr3_length: 15
cdr3_aa: ASSSQLLAGGADTQY

j_call: TRBJ1-2
clone_size: NA
v_call: TRBV29-1
cdr3_length: 11
cdr3_aa: SVGTGENYGYT

j_call: TRBJ1-1
clone_size: NA
v_call: TRBV30
cdr3_length: 11
cdr3_aa: AWSPRTGRLAF

j_call: TRBJ1-1
clone_size: once
v_call: TRBV3-1/TRBV3-2
cdr3_length: 12
cdr3_aa: ASSQIGVVMEAF

j_call: TRBJ1-2
clone_size: few
v_call: TRBV2
cdr3_length: 12
cdr3_aa: ASKTDRANYGYT

j_call: TRBJ2-3
clone_size: once
v_call: TRBV20-1
cdr3_length: 8
cdr3_aa: SGQSDTQY

j_call: TRBJ2-7
clone_size: NA
v_call: TRBV6-5
cdr3_length: 13
cdr3_aa: ASSYSTGGSYEQY

j_call: TRBJ1-2
clone_size: NA
v_call: TRBV6-5
cdr3_length: 12
cdr3_aa: ASAVDRALYGYT

j_call: TRBJ2-6
clone_size: NA
v_call: TRBV28
cdr3_length: 15
cdr3_aa: ASSTGTQSSGANVLT

j_call: TRBJ1-1
clone_size: NA
v_call: TRBV7-9
cdr3_length: 13
cdr3_aa: ASTLRQGVRTEAF

j_call: TRBJ2-1
clone_size: once
v_call: TRBV28
cdr3_length: 13
cdr3_aa: ASRPSGGAYNEQF

j_call: TRBJ1-3
clone_size: NA
v_call: TRBV9
cdr3_length: 14
cdr3_aa: ASSVDPGISGNTIY

j_call: NA
clone_size: NA
v_call: TRBV27
cdr3_length: 11
cdr3_aa: ASSLVQSGHQY

j_call: TRBJ1-2
clone_size: NA
v_call: TRBV30
cdr3_length: 10
cdr3_aa: AWRPAGGGYT

j_call: TRBJ1-1
clone_size: NA
v_call: TRBV25-1
cdr3_length: 14
cdr3_aa: ASSRGQGGPNTEAF

j_call: TRBJ1-1
clone_size: once
v_call: TRBV11-1
cdr3_length: 13
cdr3_aa: ASSFGQGRNTEAF

j_call: TRBJ1-2
clone_size: NA
v_call: TRBV14
cdr3_length: 13
cdr3_aa: ASSRGQGPNYGYT

j_call: TRBJ2-3
clone_size: NA
v_call: TRBV27
cdr3_length: 13
cdr3_aa: ASSLFYPGTDTQY

j_call: TRBJ1-2
clone_size: NA
v_call: TRBV5-1
cdr3_length: 16
cdr3_aa: ASSWGGPGQGASGGYT

j_call: TRBJ2-2
clone_size: NA
v_call: TRBV6-6
cdr3_length: 12
cdr3_aa: ASRTGTNTGELF

j_call: TRBJ1-2
clone_size: NA
v_call: TRBV9
cdr3_length: 10
cdr3_aa: ASSRGPYGYT

j_call: TRBJ1-2
clone_size: NA
v_call: TRBV4-1
cdr3_length: 12
cdr3_aa: ASSQGGEPTGYT

j_call: TRBJ2-7
clone_size: NA
v_call: TRBV9
cdr3_length: 13
cdr3_aa: ASSVAGTGAYEQY

j_call: TRBJ1-1
clone_size: NA
v_call: TRBV7-9
cdr3_length: 13
cdr3_aa: ASSWPGQGDTEAF

j_call: TRBJ1-5
clone_size: NA
v_call: TRBV6-5
cdr3_length: 13
cdr3_aa: ASSYSSGDNQPQH

j_call: TRBJ2-5
clone_size: NA
v_call: TRBV5-1
cdr3_length: 15
cdr3_aa: ASSPGGLAGGQETQY

j_call: TRBJ1-1
clone_size: once
v_call: TRBV18
cdr3_length: 15
cdr3_aa: ASSPGVGTGRVREAF

j_call: TRBJ1-1
clone_size: NA
v_call: TRBV21-1
cdr3_length: 12
cdr3_aa: ASSIEREDSEAF

j_call: TRBJ2-2
clone_size: few
v_call: TRBV7-9
cdr3_length: 13
cdr3_aa: ASSLGGGLGRELF

j_call: TRBJ2-3
clone_size: NA
v_call: TRBV19
cdr3_length: 15
cdr3_aa: ASSTTGSTFGTDTQY

j_call: TRBJ1-3
clone_size: once
v_call: TRBV28
cdr3_length: 13
cdr3_aa: ASSPTGIGGNTIY

j_call: TRBJ2-3
clone_size: NA
v_call: TRBV7-9
cdr3_length: 14
cdr3_aa: ASLHTGTGYTDTQY

j_call: TRBJ2-2
clone_size: once
v_call: TRBV6-6
cdr3_length: 12
cdr3_aa: ASRQGSYTGELF